Below, one T cell receptor beta chain is given with its context. The record originates from a study of PD-L1 blockade in urothelial cancer. Patient sample counts ranged from 1 to 8, pretreatment and on-treatment. V lost 5 bases, J lost 1 base, and 15 bases lay in between. CDR1 and CDR2 (germline): SGDLS, YYNGEE. CDR3 length: 15 residues. Only in-frame clones appear in the TCRdb table, and some are missing; sequencing was by immunoSEQ multiplex PCR. The sample consists of some 30,000 clones, about 88% of them appearing once. The sequences come from PBMCs, collected around atezolizumab (anti-PD-L1) treatment. This chain links TRBV9 with TRBJ2-5, with D perhaps TRBD2 (6 bases). The receptor comes from a man aged 50 to 60 with urothelial cancer. The CDR3, as DNA: TGTGCCAGCAGTGCTAACGTGGGGGGCCAAGAGACCCAGTACTTC. Translated, it gives CASSANVGGQETQYF.